This TCR beta chain was sequenced for a study of T cell responses to AZD1222 COVID-19 vaccine. Measured with immunoSEQ multiplex PCR; TCRdb has only the in-frame clones, and not every one. This sample has 150,000 to 170,000 clones; less than 90% occur once, and the top ten carry around 3%. Trimming stripped 1 base from V and 4 bases from J, with 11 bases between. The germline V gene has CDR1 SGHVS and CDR2 FQNEAQ. This CDR3 comprises 16 residues. Sequenced material: peripheral blood, taken on day 0 of AZD1222 vaccination. V usage is TRBV7-8 and J usage is TRBJ1-6, with no clear D. The receptor was isolated from an adult in good health. The CDR3 loop reads CASSLDNPGYNSPLHF. The CDR3 coding sequence is TGTGCCAGCAGCTTAGACAATCCGGGATATAATTCACCCCTCCACTTT.